The T cell receptor beta chain under discussion was sequenced for a study of control samples from healthy donors and cancer patients. Only in-frame clones appear in the TCRdb table, and some are missing; sequencing was by immunoSEQ multiplex PCR. Seen here are 130,000 or so clones, roughly 92% observed once, and the top ten hold around 13%. The TCR was taken from a middle-aged man in good health. The specimen sequenced was blood.

Written as DNA, the CDR3 is TGTGCCAGCAGCTCAGAGGGTGAGCAGTTCTTC. Its protein product is CASSSEGEQFF. The chain links TRBV11-3 to TRBJ2-1; possible D gene TRBD2, 5 bases. The CDR3 is made up of 11 amino acids. The germline V gene has CDR1 SGHNT and CDR2 YENEEA. V lost 4 bases and J lost 9, with 7 bases in between.